The 19 T cell receptor beta chains presented below share a single source sample, sequenced in a study of CD8+CD57+ T cells in acquired aplastic anemia. CDR3 and TCR beta VDJ profiling relied on genomic DNA as the template. TCRdb re-called the reads through MiXCR, storing one row per CDR3 protein. Seen here are about 130,000 distinct CDR3 sequences, around 50% observed once, and the top ten hold about 2.7%. Material for sequencing was sorted CD4+, CD8+, or CD8+CD57+ T cells (not recorded which) from PBMCs. Receptors originate from a human donor in good health, serving as a control.

The V call is TRBV4-1, the J call TRBJ2-1; D might be TRBD2 (6 bases). CDR1 is MGHRA, CDR2 YSYEKL, per germline. The CDR3 has 20 residues. Trimming left V 4 bases short and J 0 bases short, with 25 bases between. The CDR3 nucleotides read TGCGCCAGCAGCCCGACGCCGGGGGAACTTCTCGGTGGCTCCTACAATGAGCAGTTCTTC. It codes for CASSPTPGELLGGSYNEQFF.

This sequence joins TRBV10-3 and TRBJ2-5; perhaps TRBD1 as D (5 bases). Looked up from germline, CDR1 is ENHRY and CDR2 is SYGVKD. Trimming removed 6 bases at V and 4 bases at J, with 6 bases between. The CDR3 extends over 11 amino acids. Written as DNA, the CDR3 is TGTGCCATCAGGCAGGGAGAGACCCAGTACTTC. Translated: CAIRQGETQYF.

The chain combines TRBV19 with TRBJ1-2; TRBD1 agrees at 8 bases. V gave up 9 bases and J gave up 8 bases; unmatched junction bases: 14. The CDR3 length is 14 residues. The V gene's germline CDR1 is LNHDA and CDR2 SQIVND (reference sequence). Here the CDR3 reads CASSVFDRGAGYTF. The CDR3 nucleotides read TGTGCCAGCAGCGTCTTCGACAGGGGTGCGGGCTACACCTTC.

This chain links TRBV15 with TRBJ2-3; D is perhaps TRBD2 (7 bases). The CDR3 is made up of 16 amino acids. V dropped 0 bases and J dropped 1 base, with 11 bases sitting between them. CDR1 is LNHNV and CDR2 is YYDKDF in the germline V gene (reference sequence). CDR3 coding DNA: TGTGCCACCAGCAGAGACCCCGGGGGGCGCACAGATACGCAGTATTTT. Encoded protein: CATSRDPGGRTDTQYF.

This sequence joins TRBV4-3 and TRBJ2-7, with D unresolved. The V gene lost 0 bases and the J gene lost 3 bases, with 9 bases spanning the gap. Germline CDR1 and CDR2: LGHNA and YSLEER. This CDR3 contains 14 residues. DNA of the CDR3: TGCGCCAGCAGCCAAGATCGCCGGATCTACGAGCAGTACTTC. It encodes CASSQDRRIYEQYF.

This clonotype was counted many times. The chain is built from TRBV2 and TRBJ1-1, with D possibly TRBD1 on 6 matching bases. Germline V lookup: CDR1 SNHLY, CDR2 FYNNEI. The V end lost 6 bases, the J end lost 3 bases, and 11 bases lay between the germline ends. The CDR3 is made up of 13 amino acids. The CDR3: CASSLTGHTEAFF. DNA for the CDR3: TGTGCCAGCAGCCTTACAGGGCACACTGAAGCTTTCTTT.

Points on this clonotype: This sequence may be a read error, since a much larger clone differs from it by one base. CDR3: CSATTGQRYTGELFF. DNA for the CDR3: TGCAGTGCCACTACCGGACAGAGGTACACCGGGGAGCTGTTTTTT. The gene calls are TRBV20-1 and TRBJ2-2; D is perhaps TRBD1 (6 bases). This CDR3 contains 15 residues. Germline V CDR1 and CDR2: DFQATT, SNEGSKA (reference sequence). The V end was cut by 6 bases, the J end by 3 bases, with 17 bases between.

A note on this clonotype: This may come from a read error, since a much larger clone is one base off. The rearrangement uses TRBV20-1 and TRBJ1-5; 7 bases are a match to TRBD1. There are 14 residues in the CDR3. The V and J ends lost 5 bases and 5 bases, in that order; junction bases with no gene match: 9. Germline V gene lookup returns CDR1 DFQATT and CDR2 SNEGSKA (reference sequence). CDR3: CSAGRGTEDQPQHF. DNA of the CDR3: TGCAGTGCTGGACGTGGGACAGAGGATCAGCCCCAGCATTTT.

This clonotype was picked up one time. The chain combines TRBV6-1 with TRBJ2-7; 11 nucleotides align to TRBD2. The length of the CDR3 is 15 residues. V trimming: 6 bases; J trimming: 3 bases; junction bases outside the gene matches: 7. The germline V gene encodes CDR1 MNHNS and CDR2 SASEGT. Written as DNA, the CDR3 is TGTGCCAGCAGGCCTACTAGCGGGAGAAACTACGAGCAGTACTTC. Translation gives CASRPTSGRNYEQYF.

The chain is built from TRBV19 and TRBJ2-1; D may be TRBD1 (5 bases). This CDR3 has 14 residues. In germline, CDR1 is LNHDA, CDR2 SQIVND (reference sequence). Trimming cost V 7 bases and J 0 bases, with 10 bases left between them. In DNA form, the CDR3 reads TGTGCCAGTAAAGAGACAGACTCCTACAATGAGCAGTTCTTC. It specifies CASKETDSYNEQFF.

V gene TRBV10-3 combines with J gene TRBJ1-1; D gene ambiguous. With 10 bases removed from V and 3 bases from J, the gap between germline ends came to 9 bases. The CDR3 extends over 11 amino acids. Germline values: CDR1 ENHRY, CDR2 SYGVKD. CDR3: CARPCHTEAFF. CDR3 coding DNA: TGTGCCAGGCCCTGTCACACTGAAGCTTTCTTT.

This clonotype was seen repeatedly, ten times or more. The chain carries TRBV30 and TRBJ1-2; tentative D call: TRBD1 (5 bases). Germline values: CDR1 GTSNPN, CDR2 SVGIG (reference sequence). The length of the CDR3 is 13 residues. Trimming pared 5 bases from V and 1 base from J, leaving 11 bases between. Here the CDR3 DNA reads TGTGCCTGGGGCGGGGGATATAACTATGGCTACACCTTC. It encodes CAWGGGYNYGYTF.

This clonotype was detected ten times or more. This chain joins TRBV12-3 or TRBV12-4 and TRBJ1-5; 10 bases map to TRBD1. The CDR3 consists of 17 residues. The J segment lost 1 base and the V segment lost 3 bases, leaving 6 bases of the junction unmatched. The CDR3 DNA reads TGTGCCAGCAGTTTTGGACAGGGGGGTTGGAGCAATCAGCCCCAGCATTTT. Translated: CASSFGQGGWSNQPQHF.

This clonotype was seen many times. This rearrangement joins TRBV7-9 to TRBJ2-1, with TRBD2 matching over 7 bases. V was pared by 4 bases and J by 10 bases, with 7 bases of the junction left unmatched. Germline CDR1 reads SEHNR; CDR2 reads FQNEAQ (reference sequence). The CDR3 has 13 amino acids. The CDR3 sequence is CASSYKTSLEQFF. The CDR3 DNA follows: TGTGCCAGCAGCTACAAGACTAGCTTGGAGCAGTTCTTC.

The chain combines TRBV15 with TRBJ1-1; D gene uncertain. The V gene lost 4 bases and the J gene lost 0 bases, with 3 bases spanning the gap. The CDR3 sequence is 12 residues long. Germline values: CDR1 LNHNV, CDR2 YYDKDF (reference sequence). CDR3 protein: CATSTVNTEAFF. The CDR3 DNA reads TGTGCCACCAGCACGGTGAACACTGAAGCTTTCTTT.

The V call is TRBV20-1, the J call TRBJ1-5; D might be TRBD1 (6 bases). The CDR3 runs to 12 residues. The V and J ends lost 6 bases and 4 bases respectively, with 10 bases between them. Germline V gene sequence: CDR1 DFQATT, CDR2 SNEGSKA (reference sequence). The CDR3 coding sequence is TGCAGTGCGGCTGGACAGAATCAGCCCCAGCATTTT. As protein: CSAAGQNQPQHF.

This chain links TRBV2 with TRBJ1-6; D is unclear. V dropped 7 bases and J dropped 0 bases, with 7 bases sitting between them. The CDR3 consists of 14 residues. Germline V CDR1 and CDR2: SNHLY, FYNNEI. The CDR3: CASKSVSYNSPLHF. The CDR3 DNA reads as TGTGCCAGCAAATCCGTCTCCTATAATTCACCCCTCCACTTT.

The J gene is TRBJ1-2, the V gene TRBV15, with TRBD1 matching over 7 bases. The germline V gene encodes CDR1 LNHNV and CDR2 YYDKDF (reference sequence). This CDR3 is built from 17 residues. The junction had 19 bases not matched to a gene; V was cut back by 5 bases and J by 7 bases. CDR3 in DNA: TGTGCCACCAGCCTTGGGACAGCGGGGAGTACCTTCCTTGGCTACACCTTC. The encoded protein is CATSLGTAGSTFLGYTF. Based on the CDR3 plus reference TRBV15 and TRBJ1-2, the full variable domain is DAMVIQNPRYQVTQFGKPVTLSCSQTLNHNVMYWYQQKSSQAPKLLFHYYDKDFNNEADTPDNFQSRRPNTSFCFLDIRSPGLGDTAMYLCATSLGTAGSTFLGYTFGSGTRLTVV.

The chain combines TRBV19 with TRBJ2-7, with D possibly being TRBD1 (5 bases). CDR1 is LNHDA and CDR2 is SQIVND in the germline V gene (reference sequence). Trimming left V 3 bases short and J 0 bases short, with 12 bases between. The CDR3 sequence is 15 residues long. In nucleotides, the CDR3 is TGTGCCAGTAGTATGACAGAGTTGAGCTCCTACGAGCAGTACTTC. This translates into CASSMTELSSYEQYF. The entire variable domain, with the rest obtained from reference TRBV19 and TRBJ2-7, is as follows: DGGITQSPKYLFRKEGQNVTLSCEQNLNHDAMYWYRQDPGQGLRLIYYSQIVNDFQKGDIAEGYSVSREKKESFPLTVTSAQKNPTAFYLCASSMTELSSYEQYFGPGTRLTVT.